This T cell receptor (beta chain) was retrieved from a study of blood T cell repertoires in COVID-19. Across the whole study: Samples representing acute and convalescent COVID-19 were sourced from the United States, Italy and Spain. T cells, B-cell-depleted T cells, or PBMCs provided the cDNA or gDNA that served as material.

Cohort 3 donors were reported recovered after two negative PCRs, clearance, or symptom resolution. Original processing notes: Quantification of nucleated cells was approximated via reference gene primer amplification. Clones were read by immunoSEQ multiplex PCR, and TCRdb kept only the in-frame ones, dropping some. The D gene and trimming were derived from the DNA, and the V and J assignments and clone size from that table. In the table there are roughly 330,000 clones, approximately 87% of which are singletons. From germline, CDR1 is MNHEY and CDR2 SVGAGI. The CDR3 consists of 15 residues. V lost 11 bases and J lost 2; bases outside the gene matches: 11.

The chain employs TRBV6-5 and TRBJ2-5, with 10 bases fitting TRBD2. This TCR derives from a woman aged 30 to 39 who had recovered from COVID-19. The sample was PBMCs or T cells enriched from blood (not recorded which). The CDR3 reads CAVSLAGIYQETQYF. The CDR3 nucleotides read TGTGCCGTCTCACTAGCGGGGATCTATCAAGAGACCCAGTACTTC.